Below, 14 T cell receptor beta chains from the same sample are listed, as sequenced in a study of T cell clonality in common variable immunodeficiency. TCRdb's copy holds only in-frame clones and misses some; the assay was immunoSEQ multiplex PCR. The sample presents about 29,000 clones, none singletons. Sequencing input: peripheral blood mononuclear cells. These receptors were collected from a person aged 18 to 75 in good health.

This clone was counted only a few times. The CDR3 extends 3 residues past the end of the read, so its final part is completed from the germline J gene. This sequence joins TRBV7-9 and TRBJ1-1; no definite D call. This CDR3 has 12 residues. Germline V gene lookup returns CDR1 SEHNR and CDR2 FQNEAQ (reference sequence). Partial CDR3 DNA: TGTGCCAGCAGCCAATTACAGAAGGAA. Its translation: CASSQLQKE. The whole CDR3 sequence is CASSQLQKEAFF. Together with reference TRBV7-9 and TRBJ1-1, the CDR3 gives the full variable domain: DTGVSQNPRHKITKRGQNVTFRCDPISEHNRLYWYRQTLGQGPEFLTYFQNEAQLEKSRLLSDRFSAERPKGSFSTLEIQRTEQGDSAMYLCASSQLQKEAFFGQGTRLTVV.

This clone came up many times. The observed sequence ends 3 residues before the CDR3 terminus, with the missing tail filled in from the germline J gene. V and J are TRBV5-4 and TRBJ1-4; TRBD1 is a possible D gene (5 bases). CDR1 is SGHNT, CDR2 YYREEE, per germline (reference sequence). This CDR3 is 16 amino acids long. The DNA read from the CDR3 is TGTGCCAGCAGCTTGGGGGGGTGGAGCGGGAATTCACCA. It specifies CASSLGGWSGNSP. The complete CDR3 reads CASSLGGWSGNSPLFF.

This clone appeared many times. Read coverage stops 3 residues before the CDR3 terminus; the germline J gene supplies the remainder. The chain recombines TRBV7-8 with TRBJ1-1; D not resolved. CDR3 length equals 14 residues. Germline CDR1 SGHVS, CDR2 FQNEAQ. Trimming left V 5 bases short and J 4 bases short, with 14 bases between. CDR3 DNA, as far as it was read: TGTGCCAGCAGCCCGCCTAGACGCGGCACTGAA. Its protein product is CASSPPRRGTE. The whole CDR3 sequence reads CASSPPRRGTEAFF.

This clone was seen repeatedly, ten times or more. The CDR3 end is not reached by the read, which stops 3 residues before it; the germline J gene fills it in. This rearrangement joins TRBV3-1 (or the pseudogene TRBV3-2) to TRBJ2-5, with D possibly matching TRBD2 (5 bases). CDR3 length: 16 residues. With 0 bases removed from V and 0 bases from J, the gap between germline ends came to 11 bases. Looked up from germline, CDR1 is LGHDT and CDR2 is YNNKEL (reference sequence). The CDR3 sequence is CASSQDRADYQETQYF. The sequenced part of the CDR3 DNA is TGTGCCAGCAGCCAAGACAGAGCGGATTACCAAGAGACC.

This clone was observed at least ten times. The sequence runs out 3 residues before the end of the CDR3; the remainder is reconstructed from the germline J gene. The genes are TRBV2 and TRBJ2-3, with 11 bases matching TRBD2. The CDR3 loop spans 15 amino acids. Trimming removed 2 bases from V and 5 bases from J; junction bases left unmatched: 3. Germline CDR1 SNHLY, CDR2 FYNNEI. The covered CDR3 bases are TGTGCCAGCAGTGAACCGGGACTAGCGGTAGATACG. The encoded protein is CASSEPGLAVDT. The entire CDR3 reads CASSEPGLAVDTQYF. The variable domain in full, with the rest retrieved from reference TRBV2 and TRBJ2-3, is EPEVTQTPSHQVTQMGQEVILRCVPISNHLYFYWYRQILGQKVEFLVSFYNNEISEKSEIFDDQFSVERPDGSNFTLKIRSTKLEDSAMYFCASSEPGLAVDTQYFGPGTRLTVL.

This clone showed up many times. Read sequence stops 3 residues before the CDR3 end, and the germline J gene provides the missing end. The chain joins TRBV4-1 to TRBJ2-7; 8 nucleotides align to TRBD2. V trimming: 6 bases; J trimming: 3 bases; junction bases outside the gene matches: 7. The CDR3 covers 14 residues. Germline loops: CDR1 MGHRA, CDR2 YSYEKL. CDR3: CASSQTSEFYEQYF. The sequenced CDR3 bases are TGCGCCAGCAGTCAGACTAGCGAATTCTACGAG.

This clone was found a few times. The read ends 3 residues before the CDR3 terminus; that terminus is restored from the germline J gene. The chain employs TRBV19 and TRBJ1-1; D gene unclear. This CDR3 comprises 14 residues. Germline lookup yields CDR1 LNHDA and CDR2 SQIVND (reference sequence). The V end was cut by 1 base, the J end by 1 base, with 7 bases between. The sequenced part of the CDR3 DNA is TGTGCCAGTAGTATAGGGCAGGAGAACACTGAA. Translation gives CASSIGQENTE. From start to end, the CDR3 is CASSIGQENTEAFF.

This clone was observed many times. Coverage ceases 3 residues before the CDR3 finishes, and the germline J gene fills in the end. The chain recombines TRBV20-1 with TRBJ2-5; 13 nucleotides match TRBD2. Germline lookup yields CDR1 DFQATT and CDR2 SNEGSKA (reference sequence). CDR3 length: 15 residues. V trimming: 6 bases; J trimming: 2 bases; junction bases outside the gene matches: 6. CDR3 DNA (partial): TGCAGTGCCAGGACTAGCGGGGGAAGACAAGAGACC. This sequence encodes CSARTSGGRQET. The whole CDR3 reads CSARTSGGRQETQYF.

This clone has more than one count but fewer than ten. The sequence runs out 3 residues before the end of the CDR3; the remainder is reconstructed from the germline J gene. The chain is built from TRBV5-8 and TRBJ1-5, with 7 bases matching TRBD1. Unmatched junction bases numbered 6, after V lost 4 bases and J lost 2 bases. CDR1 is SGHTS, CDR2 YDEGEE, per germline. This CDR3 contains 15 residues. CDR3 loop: CASSNWDSGNQPQHF. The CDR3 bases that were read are TGTGCCAGCAGCAACTGGGACAGCGGCAATCAGCCC.

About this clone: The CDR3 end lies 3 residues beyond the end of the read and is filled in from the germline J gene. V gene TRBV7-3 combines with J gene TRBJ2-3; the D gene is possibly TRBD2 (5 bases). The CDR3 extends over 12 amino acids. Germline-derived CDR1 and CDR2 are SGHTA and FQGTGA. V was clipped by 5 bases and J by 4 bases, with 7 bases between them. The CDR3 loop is CASSPGADTQYF. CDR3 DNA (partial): TGTGCCAGCAGCCCCGGGGCAGATACG.

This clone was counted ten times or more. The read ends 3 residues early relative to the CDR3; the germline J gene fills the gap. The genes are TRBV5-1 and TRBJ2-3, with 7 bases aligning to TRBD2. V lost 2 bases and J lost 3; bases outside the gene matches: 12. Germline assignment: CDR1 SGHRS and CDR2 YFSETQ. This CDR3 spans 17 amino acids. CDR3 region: CASSLSASGTGTDTQYF. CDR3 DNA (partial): TGCGCCAGCAGCTTATCTGCCAGCGGGACGGGTACAGATACG.

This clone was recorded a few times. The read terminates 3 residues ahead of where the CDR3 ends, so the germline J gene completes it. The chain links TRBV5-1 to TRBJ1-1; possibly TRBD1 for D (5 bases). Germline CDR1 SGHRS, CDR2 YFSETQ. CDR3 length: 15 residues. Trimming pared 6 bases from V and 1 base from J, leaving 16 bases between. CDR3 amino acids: CASMVRGDRNTEAFF. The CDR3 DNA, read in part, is TGCGCCAGCATGGTGAGAGGAGACAGGAACACTGAA.

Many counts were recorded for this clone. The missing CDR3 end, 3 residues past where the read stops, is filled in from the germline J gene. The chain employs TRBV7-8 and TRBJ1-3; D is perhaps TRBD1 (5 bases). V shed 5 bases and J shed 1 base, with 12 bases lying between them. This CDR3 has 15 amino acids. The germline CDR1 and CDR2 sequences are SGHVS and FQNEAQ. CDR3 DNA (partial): TGTGCCAGCAGCCTCCAAGCAGGGTCTGGAAACACC. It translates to CASSLQAGSGNT. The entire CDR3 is CASSLQAGSGNTIYF.

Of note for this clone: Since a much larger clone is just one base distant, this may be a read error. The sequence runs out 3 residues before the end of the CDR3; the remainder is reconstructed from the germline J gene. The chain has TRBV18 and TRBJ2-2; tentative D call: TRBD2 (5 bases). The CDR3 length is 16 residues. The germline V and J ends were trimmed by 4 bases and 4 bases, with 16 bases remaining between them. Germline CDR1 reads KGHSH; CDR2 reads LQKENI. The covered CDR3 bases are TGTGCCAGCTCACTAAGCCTACGGGGAAGCACCGGGGAG. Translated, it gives CASSLSLRGSTGE. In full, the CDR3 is CASSLSLRGSTGELFF.